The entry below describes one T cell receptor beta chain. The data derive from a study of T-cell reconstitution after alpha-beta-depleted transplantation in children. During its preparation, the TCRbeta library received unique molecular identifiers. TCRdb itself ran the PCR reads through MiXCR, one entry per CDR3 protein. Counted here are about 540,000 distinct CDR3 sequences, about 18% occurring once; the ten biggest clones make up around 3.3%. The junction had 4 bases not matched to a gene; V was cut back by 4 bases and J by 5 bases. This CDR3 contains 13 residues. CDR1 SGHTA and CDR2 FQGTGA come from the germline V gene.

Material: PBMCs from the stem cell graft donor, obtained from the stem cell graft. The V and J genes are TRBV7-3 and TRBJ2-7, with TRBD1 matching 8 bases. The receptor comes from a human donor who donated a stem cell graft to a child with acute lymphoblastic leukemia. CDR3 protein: CASSSSGGHEQYF. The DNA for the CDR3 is TGTGCCAGCAGCTCGTCAGGGGGCCACGAGCAGTACTTC.